The next 29 T cell receptor beta chains were all read from a single sample in a study of T-cell memory formation after mild COVID-19 (dated by TCRdb to the early 2020s). Library preparation employed 5' RACE. Data came from an Illumina NovaSeq 6000. TCRdb's own reprocessing of the public reads used fastp at Q25 and MiXCR and kept productive beta chains. Here each entry gathers all rows of one CDR3 protein and keeps the most common genes and DNA. In this sample the table shows hundreds of thousands of distinct CDR3 sequences, less than 25% of which occur a single time. Approximately 8% of the sample lies in the top ten. Sequenced: PBMCs or a T cell subset sorted from them (not recorded which). The receptors derive from an adult woman who had mild COVID-19 (a few samples of this study predate the infection). The sample titles of this study are shuffled in the database, so cell type and time point are left out; the donor was told from shared clones.

The chain couples TRBV7-9 to TRBJ2-1; D gene ambiguous. The germline CDR1 and CDR2 sequences are SEHNR and FQNEAQ (reference sequence). Deletions cut 5 bases from V and 15 bases from J, with 17 bases between. The CDR3 covers 12 residues. The CDR3 spells CASSQMDPSRFF. The CDR3 bases are TGTGCCAGCAGCCAGATGGACCCTTCTCGGTTCTTC. Complete variable domain (other parts from reference TRBV7-9 and TRBJ2-1): DTGVSQNPRHKITKRGQNVTFRCDPISEHNRLYWYRQTLGQGPEFLTYFQNEAQLEKSRLLSDRFSAERPKGSFSTLEIQRTEQGDSAMYLCASSQMDPSRFFGPGTRLTVL.

A few counts support this clonotype. CDR3 residues: CASSLIPRGARGYTF. The CDR3 DNA sequence: TGTGCCAGCAGTTTGATCCCTCGCGGGGCGAGAGGCTACACCTTC. The chain links TRBV27 to TRBJ1-2; D is perhaps TRBD1 (5 bases). Trimming stripped 3 bases from V and 8 bases from J, with 19 bases between. CDR1 MNHEY and CDR2 SMNVEV come from the germline V gene (reference sequence). The CDR3 spans 15 residues.

This clonotype came up a few times. The V and J genes are TRBV7-9 and TRBJ1-3, with 7 bases fitting TRBD1. The germline gives CDR1 SEHNR, CDR2 FQNEAQ (reference sequence). This CDR3 region has 18 residues. V was clipped by 6 bases and J by 0 bases; unmatched bases: 14. The CDR3 region is CASSRGTATLYSGNTIYF. The DNA for the CDR3 is TGTGCCAGCAGTCGCGGGACAGCCACACTATACTCTGGAAACACCATATATTTT.

The rearrangement links TRBV20-1 to TRBJ1-6, with D uncertain. In germline, CDR1 is DFQATT, CDR2 SNEGSKA (reference sequence). V lost 5 bases and J 9 bases, leaving 14 bases between the germline ends. The CDR3 sequence is 13 residues long. The CDR3 DNA is TGCAGTGCTCTGCTATCCCTGACTTCACCCCTCCACTTT. Protein sequence: CSALLSLTSPLHF.

This clonotype came up many times. The chain carries TRBV7-9 and TRBJ2-7, with TRBD1 matching 7 bases. The CDR3 consists of 15 residues. The J segment lost 5 bases and the V segment lost 4 bases, leaving 11 bases of the junction unmatched. Germline V CDR1 and CDR2: SEHNR, FQNEAQ (reference sequence). CDR3 nucleotides: TGTGCCAGCAGCTCCGGGACAGCCTTTGGGGACGAGCAGTACTTC. It specifies CASSSGTAFGDEQYF.

The rearrangement links TRBV29-1 to TRBJ1-3; 8 nucleotides line up with TRBD1. Unmatched junction bases numbered 2, after V lost 3 bases and J lost 7 bases. The CDR3 covers 12 residues. The V gene's germline CDR1 is SQVTM and CDR2 ANQGSEA. The CDR3 reads CSVETGVNTIYF. The CDR3 DNA is TGCAGCGTTGAGACAGGGGTGAACACCATATATTTT.

This clonotype came up many times. This chain uses TRBV5-1 with TRBJ2-1; 12 positions match TRBD1. Per germline, CDR1 SGHRS and CDR2 YFSETQ. The CDR3 covers 16 residues. Trimming removed 1 base from V and 8 bases from J; junction bases left unmatched: 7. This CDR3 is CASSLSRDRGLDEQFF. In nucleotides, the CDR3 is TGCGCCAGCAGCTTGTCCCGGGACAGGGGGCTCGATGAGCAGTTCTTC.

This clonotype was picked up a small number of times. The V and J genes are TRBV20-1 and TRBJ2-3, with 8 bases identical to TRBD2. Germline V gene sequence: CDR1 DFQATT, CDR2 SNEGSKA (reference sequence). V lost 6 bases, J lost 8 bases, and 16 bases stayed unmatched. The CDR3 spans 15 residues. The CDR3 sequence is CSAETLAGPGSTQYF. CDR3 bases: TGCAGTGCCGAGACATTAGCGGGACCGGGGAGTACGCAGTATTTT.

There are a few counts of this clonotype. The J gene is TRBJ1-1, the V gene TRBV29-1; 7 bases fit TRBD1. The trim removed 1 base at V and 6 bases at J, leaving 8 bases unmatched. The germline V gene has CDR1 SQVTM and CDR2 ANQGSEA. The CDR3 runs 14 residues. The CDR3 sequence is CSVEVIGGSAEAFF. The CDR3 DNA reads as TGCAGCGTTGAAGTTATAGGGGGCTCAGCTGAAGCTTTCTTT. Looking up the rest from reference TRBV29-1 and TRBJ1-1 gives the full variable domain: SAVISQKPSRDICQRGTSLTIQCQVDSQVTMMFWYRQQPGQSLTLIATANQGSEATYESGFVIDKFPISRPNLTFSTLTVSNMSPEDSSIYLCSVEVIGGSAEAFFGQGTRLTVV.

This clonotype occurred once. The rearrangement joins TRBV12-3 or TRBV12-4 to TRBJ2-3, with 7 positions matching TRBD1. J gave up 4 bases and V 5 bases, and 12 bases lay outside the gene matches. This CDR3 is built from 16 residues. DNA of the CDR3: TGTGCCAGCAGTCCAGGTAACAGGGGCAGCGCAGATACGCAGTATTTT. Translated, it gives CASSPGNRGSADTQYF.

The J gene is TRBJ1-2, the V gene TRBV19, with no clear D. The germline V and J ends were trimmed by 10 bases and 5 bases, with 8 bases remaining between them. Germline V gene lookup returns CDR1 LNHDA and CDR2 SQIVND (reference sequence). The CDR3 is made up of 10 amino acids. CDR3: CATFTYGYTF. In DNA, the CDR3 is TGTGCCACCTTCACATATGGCTACACCTTC. Looking up the rest from reference TRBV19 and TRBJ1-2 gives the full variable domain: DGGITQSPKYLFRKEGQNVTLSCEQNLNHDAMYWYRQDPGQGLRLIYYSQIVNDFQKGDIAEGYSVSREKKESFPLTVTSAQKNPTAFYLCATFTYGYTFGSGTRLTVV.

This clonotype was counted a few times. V is TRBV5-1 and J is TRBJ2-5; D might be TRBD1 or TRBD2, each matching 5 bases. Trimming shortened V by 8 bases and J by 5 bases, and 19 bases separated the two germline ends. The CDR3 is 14 amino acids. Germline CDR1 and CDR2: SGHRS and YFSETQ. CDR3 protein: CASAVQGGEETQYF. The CDR3 bases are TGCGCCAGTGCCGTCCAGGGTGGGGAGGAGACCCAGTACTTC.

V gene TRBV7-6 combines with J gene TRBJ1-4, with D unresolved. This CDR3 comprises 13 residues. Looked up from germline, CDR1 is SGHVS and CDR2 is FNYEAQ. Deletions cut 6 bases from V and 8 bases from J, with 13 bases between. As DNA, the CDR3 is TGTGCCAGCAGAAGCCGGGCCTCCGAAAAACTGTTTTTT. It yields the protein CASRSRASEKLFF. The full variable domain, completed using reference TRBV7-6 and TRBJ1-4, is GAGVSQSPRYKVTKRGQDVALRCDPISGHVSLYWYRQALGQGPEFLTYFNYEAQQDKSGLPNDRFSAERPEGSISTLTIQRTEQRDSAMYRCASRSRASEKLFFGSGTQLSVL.

This clonotype appeared many times. V gene TRBV12-3 or TRBV12-4 combines with J gene TRBJ1-5; D not certain. V lost 3 bases and J lost 7, with 4 bases in between. The CDR3 is 11 amino acids. The CDR3, as DNA: TGTGCCAGCAGTTTGGGACAGCCCCAGCATTTT. This codes for CASSLGQPQHF.

The rearrangement uses TRBV12-3 or TRBV12-4 and TRBJ2-5, with 8 bases matching TRBD1. The J segment lost 2 bases and the V segment lost 1 base, leaving 3 bases of the junction unmatched. The CDR3 runs 15 residues. The CDR3 region is CASSLETGAQETQYF. As DNA, the CDR3 is TGTGCCAGCAGTTTAGAGACAGGGGCACAAGAGACCCAGTACTTC.

The CDR3 DNA reads TGCGCCAGCAGAAGGTACACTGAAGCTTTCTTT. Its protein is CASRRYTEAFF. This rearrangement joins TRBV10-2 to TRBJ1-1; the D is unclear. Germline V CDR1 and CDR2: WSHSY, SAAADI. This CDR3 region has 11 residues. Trimming removed 6 bases from V and 3 bases from J, with 5 bases in between.

This clonotype has a count of ten or more. This sequence joins TRBV11-3 and TRBJ1-1; D perhaps matches TRBD1 (5 bases). Germline assignment: CDR1 SGHNT and CDR2 YENEEA. The CDR3 runs 12 residues. V was trimmed by 4 bases and J by 3 bases, leaving 6 bases between them. CDR3 in amino acids: CASSWGDTEAFF. Here the CDR3 DNA reads TGTGCCAGCAGCTGGGGGGACACTGAAGCTTTCTTT.

This clonotype was counted between two and nine times. The chain carries TRBV9 and TRBJ2-1, with unresolved D. CDR3 length: 14 residues. The V gene lost 6 bases and the J gene lost 8 bases, with 18 bases spanning the gap. Looked up from germline, CDR1 is SGDLS and CDR2 is YYNGEE. For the CDR3, the DNA is TGTGCCAGCACCCCACCATTTGGGCGCCATGAGCAGTTCTTC. Residues: CASTPPFGRHEQFF.

This clonotype was seen a few times. The chain couples TRBV20-1 to TRBJ2-2; 10 nucleotides agree with TRBD2. This CDR3 is 18 amino acids long. Germline V gene sequence: CDR1 DFQATT, CDR2 SNEGSKA (reference sequence). V lost 0 bases and J lost 3; bases outside the gene matches: 10. CDR3 residues: CSARDLSGRAVDTGELFF. CDR3 nucleotides: TGCAGTGCTAGAGATCTGAGCGGGAGGGCCGTGGACACCGGGGAGCTGTTTTTT.

This clonotype was seen a handful of times. The chain links TRBV29-1 to TRBJ2-7; no reliable D call. Trimming removed 2 bases from V and 3 bases from J, with 11 bases in between. The CDR3 covers 13 residues. Germline CDR1 and CDR2: SQVTM and ANQGSEA. CDR3 DNA sequence: TGCAGCGTTGAACGAAAGGGCGGCTACGAGCAGTACTTC. It codes for CSVERKGGYEQYF.

The V gene is TRBV6-1, the J gene TRBJ2-1; 7 nucleotides agree with TRBD1. CDR1 is MNHNS and CDR2 is SASEGT in the germline V gene. Losses at the gene ends were 1 base for V and 10 bases for J; bases not matched to a gene: 1. This CDR3 is 12 amino acids long. In DNA form, the CDR3 reads TGTGCCAGCAGTGAAGGGACAGGCGAGCAGTTCTTC. Its translation is CASSEGTGEQFF.

The table lists this clonotype with a few counts. The rearrangement joins TRBV20-1 to TRBJ2-1; the match to TRBD2 covers 8 bases. The CDR3 length is 13 residues. Germline CDR1 reads DFQATT; CDR2 reads SNEGSKA (reference sequence). V lost 6 bases and J lost 5; bases outside the gene matches: 6. CDR3 region: CSARSGSDNEQFF. The CDR3 DNA reads TGCAGTGCCAGGAGCGGGAGTGACAATGAGCAGTTCTTC.

This clonotype occurred a few times. The chain recombines TRBV15 with TRBJ1-6; D is perhaps TRBD1 (6 bases). CDR1 is LNHNV, CDR2 YYDKDF, per germline (reference sequence). The V gene lost 3 bases and the J gene lost 9 bases, with 12 bases spanning the gap. There are 14 residues in the CDR3. As DNA, the CDR3 is TGTGCCACCAGCAGCGCCACAGGGTCTTCACCCCTCCACTTT. Translated, it gives CATSSATGSSPLHF.

In its sample, this clonotype was seen many times. The chain's CDR3 is CASSLWGMKTQYF. The CDR3 region has the DNA TGTGCCAGCAGTTTATGGGGGATGAAGACCCAGTACTTC. This chain uses TRBV12-3 or TRBV12-4 with TRBJ2-5; D is perhaps TRBD1 or TRBD2 (5 bases each). The CDR3 is made up of 13 amino acids. Trimming left V 2 bases short and J 6 bases short, with 10 bases between.

The chain joins TRBV4-3 to TRBJ2-7, with 8 bases fitting TRBD2. Trimming took 2 bases from V and 2 from J; bases not matched to a gene: 8. Germline values: CDR1 LGHNA, CDR2 YSLEER. The CDR3 sequence is 16 residues long. The CDR3 is CASSQSTSGSTYEQYF. CDR3 DNA sequence: TGCGCCAGCAGCCAATCCACTAGCGGCTCGACCTACGAGCAGTACTTC.

This clonotype occurred a few times. The genes are TRBV12-3 or TRBV12-4 and TRBJ2-7; 10 bases are a match to TRBD1. This CDR3 is 17 amino acids long. J was trimmed by 3 bases and V by 6 bases; bases with no gene match: 14. The CDR3: CASSSTSRGQGIYEQYF. CDR3 bases: TGTGCCAGCAGCTCAACCTCTCGGGGACAGGGGATCTACGAGCAGTACTTC.

This sequence joins TRBV7-2 and TRBJ2-2; TRBD1 is a possible D gene (5 bases). Trimming stripped 0 bases from V and 3 bases from J, with 11 bases between. Germline V gene lookup returns CDR1 SGHTA and CDR2 FQGNSA. The CDR3 has 16 amino acids. The CDR3 DNA is TGTGCCAGCAGCTTAGCGTCCAGGGTTCACACCGGGGAGCTGTTTTTT. Amino acid sequence: CASSLASRVHTGELFF.

This chain links TRBV3-1 with TRBJ2-6; D is ambiguous. V dropped 1 base and J dropped 0 bases, with 10 bases sitting between them. Germline lookup yields CDR1 LGHDT and CDR2 YNNKEL (reference sequence). This CDR3 is 17 amino acids long. CDR3 amino acids: CASSQGGHSSGANVLTF. The CDR3 DNA sequence: TGTGCCAGCAGCCAAGGGGGTCACTCCTCTGGGGCCAACGTCCTGACTTTC.

V usage is TRBV7-3 and J usage is TRBJ2-3, with a weak D call TRBD2 (5 bases). The CDR3 extends over 13 amino acids. Trimming cost V 5 bases and J 5 bases, with 11 bases left between them. CDR1 and CDR2 from the germline V gene are SGHTA and FQGTGA. The CDR3 loop reads CASSAGGGDTQYF. The CDR3 bases are TGTGCCAGCAGCGCAGGAGGAGGAGATACGCAGTATTTT.